The 20 T cell receptor beta chains below all came from one sample that was sequenced in a study of cytomegalovirus exposure and HLA in healthy donors. The PCR had 60 Vbeta and 13 Jbeta primers. Using immunoSEQ multiplex PCR, the repertoire was profiled, and TCRdb retains in-frame clones only, with some absent. Of about 150,000 clones listed, 65% to 75% are singletons. Material: PBMCs. These receptors came from a man aged 18 to 30 in good health and CMV-seronegative.

The V and J genes are TRBV5-4 and TRBJ1-3; D is ambiguous. Trimming pared 0 bases from V and 0 bases from J, leaving 7 bases between. The CDR3 is 15 amino acids. Germline-derived CDR1 and CDR2 are SGHNT and YYREEE (reference sequence). The CDR3 sequence: CASSLVGDSGNTIYF. The CDR3 nucleotides read TGTGCCAGCAGCTTGGTTGGAGACTCTGGAAACACCATATATTTT.

V is TRBV18 and J is TRBJ2-7, with a weak D call TRBD1 (6 bases). Looked up from germline, CDR1 is KGHSH and CDR2 is LQKENI. The CDR3 has 14 residues. Trimming took 2 bases from V and 3 from J, leaving 11 bases between them. The CDR3 sequence is CASSPNAGVYEQYV. The CDR3 region has the DNA TGTGCCAGCTCACCAAATGCAGGGGTCTACGAGCAGTACGTC.

The CDR3, as DNA: TGTGCCAGCAGCCCGCGGGACTTAGGAATTTTGAATGAGCAGTTCTTC. Amino acids: CASSPRDLGILNEQFF. The rearrangement joins TRBV7-9 to TRBJ2-1; a weak D match, TRBD2 (6 bases). Looked up from germline, CDR1 is SEHNR and CDR2 is FQNEAQ (reference sequence). V lost 5 bases, J lost 7 bases, and 21 bases lay in between. The CDR3 spans 16 residues.

The chain couples TRBV4-1 to TRBJ2-5, with a weak D call TRBD2 (5 bases). Germline V gene lookup returns CDR1 MGHRA and CDR2 YSYEKL. This CDR3 has 15 residues. The V gene lost 1 base and the J gene lost 7 bases, with 16 bases spanning the gap. DNA for the CDR3: TGCGCCAGCAGCCAAGGCGCCAGGACTGTAGCGACCCAGTACTTC. Protein: CASSQGARTVATQYF.

This chain uses TRBV7-3 with TRBJ1-5; D not certain. Germline CDR1 and CDR2: SGHTA and FQGTGA. V lost 1 base, J lost 3 bases, and 10 bases lay in between. CDR3 length: 15 amino acids. CDR3 sequence: CASSLRLAVNQPQHF. DNA for the CDR3: TGTGCCAGCAGCTTAAGGTTAGCGGTCAATCAGCCCCAGCATTTT.

As regards this clone: The CDR3 carries no conserved terminal phenylalanine or tryptophan, so it likely arises from a read error. This rearrangement joins TRBV2 to TRBJ2-7, with a tentative D call TRBD1 (5 bases). Between the trimmed V and J ends, which lost 6 bases and 3 bases, there was a span of 9 bases. CDR3 size: 12 residues. Germline loops: CDR1 SNHLY, CDR2 FYNNEI. CDR3 in DNA: TGTGCCAGCAGCCGACAGAACTACGAGCAGTACGCC. As protein: CASSRQNYEQYA.

This clone has more than one count but fewer than ten. The junction departs from the called germline gene at one end, perhaps through a read error. The chain is built from TRBV7-9 and TRBJ2-5, with 15 nucleotides matching TRBD2. The CDR3 is 17 amino acids. Germline-derived CDR1 and CDR2 are SEHNR and FQNEAQ (reference sequence). The CDR3 DNA reads TGCGCCAGCAGCCAAGATGGACTAGCGGGGGGGGTAGAGACCCAGTACTTC. This translates into CASSQDGLAGGVETQYF.

The V and J genes are TRBV2 and TRBJ2-7; TRBD1 is a possible D gene (6 bases). Germline lookup yields CDR1 SNHLY and CDR2 FYNNEI. The CDR3 sequence is 16 residues long. The V and J ends lost 7 bases and 1 base respectively, with 20 bases between them. DNA of the CDR3: TGTGCCAGCAATGAGCCCCGGGACAACTTTTCCTACGAGCAGTACGTC. Translated: CASNEPRDNFSYEQYV.

The V gene is TRBV6-1, the J gene TRBJ2-1, with 11 bases identical to TRBD1. Germline loops: CDR1 MNHNS, CDR2 SASEGT. The CDR3 is made up of 16 amino acids. The V and J ends lost 2 bases and 4 bases, in that order; junction bases with no gene match: 4. CDR3 coding DNA: TGTGCCAGCAGTGAAAGGACAGGGGGCGATTACAATGAGCAGTTCTTC. Translation: CASSERTGGDYNEQFF.

The chain couples TRBV6-1 to TRBJ2-7, with 8 bases lining up with TRBD1. The CDR3 loop spans 14 amino acids. Germline assignment: CDR1 MNHNS and CDR2 SASEGT. Unmatched junction bases numbered 5, after V lost 6 bases and J lost 1 base. CDR3 DNA: TGTGCCAGCAGCCCGAGACAGGGGTCCTACGAGCAGTACGTC. Amino acids: CASSPRQGSYEQYV.

The chain combines TRBV28 with TRBJ2-3, with TRBD2 as a possible D gene (6 bases). The CDR3 spans 14 residues. Germline CDR1 reads MDHEN; CDR2 reads SYDVKM. The V gene lost 4 bases and the J gene lost 0 bases, with 8 bases spanning the gap. Here the CDR3 reads CASSSGVSTDTQYF. The CDR3 DNA is TGTGCCAGCAGTTCGGGGGTGAGCACAGATACGCAGTATTTT.

V is TRBV11-3 and J is TRBJ1-4, with D possibly being TRBD1 (6 bases). CDR1 is SGHNT and CDR2 is YENEEA in the germline V gene. The V end lost 6 bases, the J end lost 3 bases, and 11 bases lay between the germline ends. This CDR3 region has 14 residues. The CDR3 DNA is TGTGCCAGCAGGTTTGGACAGCCTAATGAAAAACTGTTTTTT. Encoded protein: CASRFGQPNEKLFF.

This clone was observed a handful of times. V is TRBV15 and J is TRBJ2-3, with a possible D match to TRBD1 (5 bases). From germline, CDR1 is LNHNV and CDR2 YYDKDF (reference sequence). The CDR3 is 15 residues long. The V end lost 8 bases, the J end lost 2 bases, and 17 bases lay between the germline ends. The CDR3 DNA sequence: TGTGCCACCGCCCACAGGAGTCCCTACACAGATACGCAGTATTTT. Its translation is CATAHRSPYTDTQYF.

The chain links TRBV9 to TRBJ2-1; D perhaps matches TRBD2 (6 bases). The CDR3 contains 15 residues. The germline CDR1 and CDR2 sequences are SGDLS and YYNGEE. Between the trimmed V and J ends, which lost 2 bases and 9 bases, there was a span of 18 bases. CDR3: CASSVRPRGIREQFF. The CDR3 region has the DNA TGTGCCAGCAGCGTTAGGCCCCGGGGGATACGTGAGCAGTTCTTC.

The V call is TRBV2, the J call TRBJ2-1; TRBD2 agrees at 7 bases. Losses at the gene ends were 6 bases for V and 1 base for J; bases not matched to a gene: 6. Per the germline V gene, CDR1 is SNHLY and CDR2 is FYNNEI. The CDR3 is made up of 15 amino acids. The chain's CDR3 is CASSGGLSSYNEQFF. The CDR3, as DNA: TGTGCCAGCAGCGGGGGACTATCATCCTACAATGAGCAGTTCTTC.

The chain recombines TRBV19 with TRBJ2-3, with 9 bases aligning to TRBD2. The CDR3 extends over 13 amino acids. Germline V gene data show CDR1 as LNHDA and CDR2 as SQIVND (reference sequence). J was trimmed by 2 bases and V by 8 bases; bases with no gene match: 2. CDR3: CASRGGVTDTQYF. The CDR3 DNA reads as TGTGCCAGTCGCGGGGGGGTCACAGATACGCAGTATTTT.

For the CDR3, the DNA is TGTGCCAGCAGCTTAGGAGGGACAGGGGGGACCGGGGAGCTGTTTTTT. Encoded protein: CASSLGGTGGTGELFF. The chain links TRBV11-3 to TRBJ2-2; TRBD1 matches at 11 bases. V was clipped by 1 base and J by 5 bases; unmatched bases: 3. Germline V gives CDR1 SGHNT, CDR2 YENEEA. This CDR3 has 16 residues. The full variable domain, rest sourced from reference TRBV11-3 and TRBJ2-2, is EAGVVQSPRYKIIEKKQPVAFWCNPISGHNTLYWYLQNLGQGPELLIRYENEEAVDDSQLPKDRFSAERLKGVDSTLKIQPAELGDSAVYLCASSLGGTGGTGELFFGEGSRLTVL.

The CDR3 protein is CASRAGELQETQYF. The CDR3 DNA is TGTGCCAGCCGAGCGGGGGAGCTCCAAGAGACCCAGTACTTC. The rearrangement uses TRBV13 and TRBJ2-5, with TRBD2 matching over 8 bases. This CDR3 is 14 amino acids long. Germline V gene lookup returns CDR1 PRHDT and CDR2 FYEKMQ (reference sequence). The V gene end was trimmed by 8 bases and the J gene end by 1 base; junction bases not matched to a gene: 6.

This sequence joins TRBV9 and TRBJ1-4; 7 nucleotides align to TRBD1. Germline-derived CDR1 and CDR2 are SGDLS and YYNGEE. With V trimmed by 0 bases and J by 3 bases, 5 bases remained unmatched. CDR3 size: 16 residues. CDR3 amino acids: CASSVEQGSANEKLFF. As DNA, the CDR3 is TGTGCCAGCAGCGTAGAACAGGGGAGTGCTAATGAAAAACTGTTTTTT. The full variable domain, with the rest looked up from reference TRBV9 and TRBJ1-4, is DSGVTQTPKHLITATGQRVTLRCSPRSGDLSVYWYQQSLDQGLQFLIQYYNGEERAKGNILERFSAQQFPDLHSELNLSSLELGDSALYFCASSVEQGSANEKLFFGSGTQLSVL.

This clone was counted only a few times. The chain links TRBV7-8 to TRBJ1-4, with D possibly matching TRBD1 (5 bases). CDR1 and CDR2 (germline): SGHVS, FQNEAQ. The germline V and J ends were trimmed by 0 bases and 7 bases, with 12 bases remaining between them. The CDR3 is 15 residues long. The DNA for the CDR3 is TGTGCCAGCAGCTTAGCGGCAGGGCGAGGTGAAAAACTGTTTTTT. Translating it yields CASSLAAGRGEKLFF.